The rows below give T cell receptor beta chains drawn from one sample of a study of early T cells in non-severe SARS-CoV-2 infection. MiXCR, applied by TCRdb to the 5' RACE reads, yields one record per CDR3 protein. The sample lists 40,000 to 55,000 distinct CDR3 sequences, about 6% occurring once. The sequences come from whole blood, collected at baseline. The receptors shown here come from an adult who was a healthcare worker with PCR-confirmed SARS-CoV-2 infection or an uninfected control (not recorded which). CDR3s leave out the opening cysteine and the closing phenylalanine or tryptophan. The order of the fields is CDR3 length, J gene, V gene, CDR3 protein.

>13|TRBJ2-7|TRBV11-3
ASSSGTARPYEQY
>11|TRBJ1-1|TRBV29-1
SVESGRGEEAF
>14|TRBJ1-6|TRBV7-8
ASRQTGGAGNSPLH
>12|TRBJ2-7|TRBV5-1
ASSLPGVKDEQY
>12|TRBJ2-2|TRBV2
ASKRGANTGELF
>10|TRBJ1-2|TRBV28
ASNLVPYGYT
>12|TRBJ1-1|TRBV10-2
ASKGSSPGTEAF
>13|TRBJ2-7|TRBV5-1
ASSPIGTASYEQY
>10|TRBJ2-1|TRBV12-5
ASGFNYNEQF
>13|TRBJ2-7|TRBV14
ASSQDATGPYEQY
>12|TRBJ2-2|TRBV20-1
SARSQGAAGELF
>10|TRBJ2-1|TRBV12-3/TRBV12-4
ASSLRYNEQF
>12|TRBJ2-4|TRBV28
ASPGGLAKNIQY
>10|TRBJ1-4|TRBV7-9
ASSSLNEKLF
>13|TRBJ2-7|TRBV4-1
ASSQGSGGTYEQY
>11|TRBJ1-4|TRBV28
ASNTNPREKLF
>11|TRBJ2-1|TRBV5-1
ASSGRIDNEQF
>11|TRBJ2-7|TRBV29-1
SVGSGQRYEQY
>11|TRBJ2-7|TRBV20-1
SARTGNSYEQY
>12|TRBJ2-1|TRBV2
ASSRAASYNEQF
>14|TRBJ2-6|TRBV12-3/TRBV12-4
ASSSDRFTGANVLT
>11|TRBJ2-3|TRBV7-7
ASSLSYTDTQY
>11|TRBJ2-5|TRBV19
AARGRGQETQY
>12|TRBJ1-1|TRBV6-1
ASSVGGRGTEAF
>13|TRBJ1-6|TRBV15
ATSRAGTANSPLH
>13|TRBJ1-1|TRBV5-4
ASSPRSPSNTEAF
>15|TRBJ2-1|TRBV4-2
ASSTTGRISSYNEQF